This T cell receptor beta chain was found in a study of cytomegalovirus exposure and HLA in healthy donors. Study summary: Among the approximately 400 genotyped donors, more than 70% were placed in the Caucasian-associated ancestry cluster. The study's findings and limits: Several of the most significant clusters appeared linked to common viral pathogens, based on a later analysis. Other equally common chains were less clonally expanded than HLA-associated TCR beta chains, a later analysis showed. Cytomegalovirus association was assigned to more than 150 TCR beta chains.

With 60 Vbeta and 13 Jbeta primers, the PCR was carried out. Measured with immunoSEQ multiplex PCR; TCRdb has only the in-frame clones, and not every one. The sample records some 190,000 clones, 76% being singletons. Per the germline V gene, CDR1 is MNHNY and CDR2 is SVGAGI (reference sequence). CDR3 size: 15 residues. The V end lost 4 bases, the J end lost 5 bases, and 15 bases lay between the germline ends. Note on this clone: Its antigen is unknown.

This clonotype was sampled from a man in his late teens or twenties in good health and CMV-seronegative. The specimen was PBMCs. The V and J genes are TRBV6-6 and TRBJ2-1; D might be TRBD1 (6 bases). The CDR3 nucleotides are TGTGCCAGCAGTTCTCCGGGACAACGACACAATGAGCAGTTCTTC. Translated, it gives CASSSPGQRHNEQFF.